This T cell receptor beta chain was retrieved from a study of blood T cell repertoires in COVID-19. Study background: From the United States, Italy and Spain came samples of acute and convalescent COVID-19. In each case, the material was cDNA or gDNA derived from T cells, B-cell-depleted T cells, or PBMCs.

CDR3 length equals 18 residues. Germline-derived CDR1 and CDR2 are MDHEN and SYDVKM. The V segment lost 5 bases and the J segment 0 bases; nucleotides outside the gene matches: 8. This clone was found once. Original data processing: Nucleated cell number was recorded as an estimate derived from reference gene primer amplification. Clones were sequenced by immunoSEQ multiplex PCR, and TCRdb holds only the in-frame ones, with some missing. V, J and clone size were drawn from that table, and D and trimming were deduced from the DNA. The sample includes about 400,000 clones, around 86% of them seen just once.

The J gene is TRBJ2-6, the V gene TRBV28, with 9 positions matching TRBD1. Sequencing was carried out using peripheral blood. The source of this sequence is a human donor in a cohort sampled during active COVID-19. Here the CDR3 DNA reads TGTGCCAGCAGTCCCATGGGGACAGGGTACTCTGGGGCCAACGTCCTGACTTTC. This gives the protein CASSPMGTGYSGANVLTF.